Listed below are T cell receptor beta chains from one sample, sequenced in a study of blood T cell repertoires in COVID-19. Repertoires were generated with immunoSEQ multiplex PCR, while TCRdb's copy carries only in-frame clones and drops some. This table has more than 200,000 clones, about 87% appearing once. The specimen sequenced was peripheral blood. These receptors were collected from a man aged 70-80 years with acute or convalescent COVID-19. CDR3s include the opening cysteine and the closing phenylalanine or tryptophan. D genes are given only for firm matches. Size is omitted from some rows. Given values are once, few, many or a class for expanded clones.

J: TRBJ1-6; D: .; V: TRBV4-3; size: .; length: 15; DNA: TGCGCCAGCAGCCAAGATTCCGGGAATGATTCACCCCTCCACTTT; CDR3: CASSQDSGNDSPLHF
J: TRBJ2-3; D: TRBD1; V: TRBV7-9; size: .; length: 13; DNA: TGTGCCAGCGGACAGGGTGGGACAGATACGCAGTATTTT; CDR3: CASGQGGTDTQYF
J: TRBJ1-2; D: .; V: TRBV6-2/TRBV6-3; size: .; length: 13; DNA: TGTGCCAGCAGTACTTCAGGGGCAAGTGGCTACACCTTC; CDR3: CASSTSGASGYTF
J: TRBJ2-3; D: .; V: TRBV7-9; size: .; length: 14; DNA: TGTGCCAGCAGCTTCGAGGGCAACACAGATACGCAGTATTTT; CDR3: CASSFEGNTDTQYF
J: TRBJ2-7; D: .; V: TRBV4-2; size: .; length: 13; DNA: TGTGCCAGCAGCCAGGCCCTTGGGAGCGAGCAGTACTTC; CDR3: CASSQALGSEQYF
J: TRBJ2-7; D: .; V: TRBV7-2; size: .; length: 11; DNA: TGTGCCAGCAGCCCCGGAGTCGAGCAGTACTTC; CDR3: CASSPGVEQYF
J: TRBJ1-1; D: .; V: TRBV6-5; size: .; length: 13; DNA: TGTGCCAGCATCCGCGCGGGGAACACTGAAGCTTTCTTT; CDR3: CASIRAGNTEAFF
J: TRBJ2-1; D: TRBD2; V: TRBV29-1; size: .; length: 13; DNA: TGCAGCGCCGCGGGACTAGATTACAATGAGCAGTTCTTC; CDR3: CSAAGLDYNEQFF
J: TRBJ2-2; D: .; V: TRBV29-1; size: .; length: 14; DNA: TGCAGCGTTTCGTGGGGCGGGGACACCGGGGAGCTGTTTTTT; CDR3: CSVSWGGDTGELFF
J: TRBJ1-5; D: .; V: TRBV29-1; size: .; length: 18; DNA: TGCAGCGTTGTATTCGACGAAACAGGGATCATGGGTAATCAGCCCCAGCATTTT; CDR3: CSVVFDETGIMGNQPQHF
J: TRBJ2-1; D: TRBD2; V: TRBV3-1/TRBV3-2; size: .; length: 14; DNA: TGTGCCAGCAGGGGGACTAGCGGAAACAATGAGCAGTTCTTC; CDR3: CASRGTSGNNEQFF
J: TRBJ1-1; D: .; V: TRBV3-1/TRBV3-2; size: .; length: 12; DNA: TGTGCCAGCAGCCAAGTAGACACTGAAGCTTTCTTT; CDR3: CASSQVDTEAFF
J: TRBJ1-2; D: TRBD1; V: TRBV5-1; size: .; length: 14; DNA: TGCGCCAGCAGCCCTGGGACAGGCCCATATGGCTACACCTTC; CDR3: CASSPGTGPYGYTF
J: TRBJ2-7; D: TRBD2; V: TRBV9; size: few; length: 15; DNA: TGTGCCAGCAGCGTAGAAGCGGGAGGCTCCTACGAGCAGTACTTC; CDR3: CASSVEAGGSYEQYF
J: TRBJ1-1; D: TRBD1; V: TRBV6-5; size: once; length: 15; DNA: TGTGCCAGCAGTTCCCGGACAGGGAGAAACACTGAAGCTTTCTTT; CDR3: CASSSRTGRNTEAFF
J: TRBJ2-1; D: .; V: TRBV4-3; size: .; length: 15; DNA: TGCGCCAGCAGCCAAGCAGGGGCATCCTACAATGAGCAGTTCTTC; CDR3: CASSQAGASYNEQFF
J: TRBJ1-5; D: TRBD1; V: TRBV19; size: .; length: 14; DNA: TGTGCCAGCGTTAGACAGGGATACAATCAGCCCCAGCATTTT; CDR3: CASVRQGYNQPQHF
J: TRBJ2-7; D: .; V: TRBV18; size: .; length: 13; DNA: TGTGCCAGCTCACCCGGGGGAACCTACGAGCAGTACTTC; CDR3: CASSPGGTYEQYF
J: TRBJ2-3; D: TRBD1; V: TRBV19; size: .; length: 16; DNA: TGTGCCAGTAGTACTAGGACAGGGGGAAGTCCAGATACGCAGTATTTT; CDR3: CASSTRTGGSPDTQYF
J: TRBJ1-5; D: .; V: TRBV7-2; size: .; length: 14; DNA: TGTGCCAGCAGCTTAACAAGGGGAGGTCAGCCCCAGCATTTT; CDR3: CASSLTRGGQPQHF
J: TRBJ1-1; D: TRBD1; V: TRBV28; size: .; length: 14; DNA: TGTGCCAGCAGTCCAGGGGGCTCGAACACTGAAGCTTTCTTT; CDR3: CASSPGGSNTEAFF
J: TRBJ2-4; D: TRBD1; V: TRBV19; size: once; length: 15; DNA: TGTGCCAGTAGTCCCCCCGGGACAGGCCAAAACATTCAGTACTTC; CDR3: CASSPPGTGQNIQYF
J: TRBJ1-5; D: .; V: TRBV6-5; size: once; length: 13; DNA: TGTGCCAGCAGTTACTCTCGGGATCAGCCCCAGCATTTT; CDR3: CASSYSRDQPQHF
J: TRBJ2-7; D: TRBD1; V: TRBV4-1; size: .; length: 14; DNA: TGCGCCAGCAGGTCCGGGACAGGCTTTTACGAGCAGTACTTC; CDR3: CASRSGTGFYEQYF
J: TRBJ1-2; D: .; V: TRBV24-1; size: .; length: 14; DNA: TGTGCCACCAGTGGTAGGACGGCGGGCTATGGCTACACCTTC; CDR3: CATSGRTAGYGYTF
J: TRBJ1-6; D: .; V: TRBV2; size: .; length: 13; DNA: TGTGCCAGCGGGCCGGAGGCTAATTCACCCCTCCACTTT; CDR3: CASGPEANSPLHF
J: TRBJ2-5; D: TRBD2; V: TRBV27; size: .; length: 15; DNA: TGTGCCAGCAGCCCGTCGAAAGCGGGAGGTGAGACCCAGTACTTC; CDR3: CASSPSKAGGETQYF
J: TRBJ2-1; D: TRBD2; V: TRBV11-2; size: .; length: 15; DNA: TGTGCCAGCGGGGGACTAGCGGGATTCTCCAATGAGCAGTTCTTC; CDR3: CASGGLAGFSNEQFF
J: TRBJ1-3; D: .; V: TRBV9; size: .; length: 15; DNA: TGTGCCAGCAGCGTAGACGTGAGTCCTGGAAACACCATATATTTT; CDR3: CASSVDVSPGNTIYF
J: TRBJ2-1; D: TRBD2; V: TRBV5-4; size: .; length: 15; DNA: TGTGCCAGCAGCCCTGGGACTAGCGTTAACAATGAGCAGTTCTTC; CDR3: CASSPGTSVNNEQFF
J: TRBJ1-2; D: .; V: TRBV9; size: .; length: 14; DNA: TGTGCCAGCAGCGTAGATTCAGGGCACTATGGCTACACCTTC; CDR3: CASSVDSGHYGYTF
J: TRBJ2-1; D: .; V: TRBV29-1; size: once; length: 14; DNA: TGCAGCGTTGAAAAAGGACTTAGACCCCACGAGCAGTTCTTC; CDR3: CSVEKGLRPHEQFF
J: TRBJ2-5; D: .; V: TRBV18; size: .; length: 15; DNA: TGTGCCAGCTCACCACGGGCAGGGGGGTCAGAGACCCAGTACTTC; CDR3: CASSPRAGGSETQYF
J: TRBJ2-7; D: TRBD1; V: TRBV4-1; size: .; length: 15; DNA: TGCGCCAGCAGCCAGGGGACAGGGAACCCCTACGAGCAGTACTTC; CDR3: CASSQGTGNPYEQYF
J: TRBJ2-2; D: .; V: TRBV18; size: few; length: 15; DNA: TGTGCCAGCTCACCTACCCAGGGTAGCACCGGGGAGCTGTTTTTT; CDR3: CASSPTQGSTGELFF
J: TRBJ2-7; D: .; V: TRBV3-1/TRBV3-2; size: .; length: 13; DNA: TGTGCCAGCAGCCGTCAGTACTCCTACGAGCAGTACTTC; CDR3: CASSRQYSYEQYF
J: TRBJ2-7; D: TRBD1; V: TRBV28; size: .; length: 13; DNA: TGTGCCAGCAGTTCGGGACAGGCCCGCGAGCAGTACTTC; CDR3: CASSSGQAREQYF
J: TRBJ2-1; D: TRBD2; V: TRBV2; size: .; length: 15; DNA: TGTGCCAGCAGGGTACTAGCGGGAGGGCCTAGTGAGCAGTTCTTC; CDR3: CASRVLAGGPSEQFF
J: TRBJ2-1; D: .; V: TRBV6-5; size: .; length: 14; DNA: TGTGCCAGCAGAGAGGGGGGACAGCTAAATGAGCAGTTCTTC; CDR3: CASREGGQLNEQFF
J: TRBJ2-7; D: .; V: TRBV29-1; size: .; length: 14; DNA: TGCAGCGCCCGGACAGTATTTGATTCCTACGAGCAGTACTTC; CDR3: CSARTVFDSYEQYF
J: TRBJ1-6; D: .; V: TRBV7-2; size: once; length: 13; DNA: TGTGCCAGCAGCACGAACACTAATTCACCCCTCCACTTT; CDR3: CASSTNTNSPLHF
J: TRBJ2-7; D: .; V: TRBV28; size: once; length: 16; DNA: TGTGCCAGCAGTTTATATTCGGGGACTTATACCTACGAGCAGTACTTC; CDR3: CASSLYSGTYTYEQYF
J: TRBJ2-1; D: TRBD2; V: TRBV2; size: .; length: 15; DNA: TGTGCCAGCAGTCCAAGACTAGCGGGAGGACTTGAGCAGTTCTTC; CDR3: CASSPRLAGGLEQFF
J: TRBJ1-1; D: TRBD1; V: TRBV9; size: many; length: 15; DNA: TGTGCCAGCAGCCCCCGGACAGGGTTTTCGACTGAAGCTTTCTTT; CDR3: CASSPRTGFSTEAFF
J: TRBJ2-7; D: .; V: TRBV25-1; size: .; length: 14; DNA: TGTGCCAGCAGTGAGCTCCGAGGATCCTACGAGCAGTACTTC; CDR3: CASSELRGSYEQYF
J: TRBJ2-7; D: .; V: TRBV23-1; size: once; length: 16; DNA: TGCGCCAGCAGTCAATCGGAGGACAGTTCGACCTACGAGCAGTACTTC; CDR3: CASSQSEDSSTYEQYF
J: TRBJ2-1; D: TRBD1; V: TRBV6-6; size: .; length: 17; DNA: TGTGCCAGCAGTCCCGAAGTTGGACAGGGACGGTTCAATGAGCAGTTCTTC; CDR3: CASSPEVGQGRFNEQFF
J: TRBJ2-1; D: .; V: TRBV4-2; size: once; length: 16; DNA: TGTGCCAGCAGCCTTAGTGGTTACAGCTCCTACAATGAGCAGTTCTTC; CDR3: CASSLSGYSSYNEQFF
J: TRBJ2-2; D: .; V: TRBV5-1; size: .; length: 16; DNA: TGCGCCAGCAGCGCGGCCACTAGTCCCAGGACCGGGGAGCTGTTTTTT; CDR3: CASSAATSPRTGELFF
J: TRBJ2-3; D: .; V: TRBV5-1; size: .; length: 15; DNA: TGCGCCAGCAGCTTACCACTGACTAGTGCAGATACGCAGTATTTT; CDR3: CASSLPLTSADTQYF
J: TRBJ1-2; D: .; V: TRBV5-1; size: .; length: 12; DNA: TGCGCCAGCAGCTTGGCCTCCTATGGCTACACCTTC; CDR3: CASSLASYGYTF
J: TRBJ2-5; D: TRBD1; V: TRBV25-1; size: .; length: 15; DNA: TGTGCCAGCATCTTGGACAGGCGTCCCCAAGAGACCCAGTACTTC; CDR3: CASILDRRPQETQYF
J: TRBJ2-1; D: .; V: TRBV7-9; size: .; length: 12; DNA: TGTGCCAGCAGCTTCCAGGGCGGTGAGCAGTTCTTC; CDR3: CASSFQGGEQFF
J: TRBJ2-3; D: TRBD2; V: TRBV28; size: .; length: 14; DNA: TGTGCCAGCAAACTAGCGGGACTGACAGATACGCAGTATTTT; CDR3: CASKLAGLTDTQYF
J: TRBJ2-7; D: .; V: TRBV25-1; size: once; length: 11; DNA: TGTGCCAGCAGTGAACTCGGCGAGCAGTACTTC; CDR3: CASSELGEQYF
J: TRBJ2-1; D: TRBD1; V: TRBV9; size: .; length: 14; DNA: TGTGCCAGCAGCGCGGACAGGACCTACAATGAGCAGTTCTTC; CDR3: CASSADRTYNEQFF
J: TRBJ2-7; D: .; V: TRBV5-1; size: .; length: 14; DNA: TGCGCCAGCAGCTTGGTTTCAGGACTCTACGAGCAGTACTTC; CDR3: CASSLVSGLYEQYF